This TCR beta chain originates from a study of blood T cells in healthy people across ages. This clonotype was seen a few times. For the second PCR, which ran for roughly 7 to 11 cycles, a sample-barcoded 5' primer and a J-beta primer mix were used. A single record per CDR3 protein comes from TCRdb applying MiXCR to the 5' RACE reads. Of about a million distinct CDR3 sequences detected, roughly 51% appear once; the ten largest clones hold about 20%. The V segment lost 1 base and the J segment 4 bases; nucleotides outside the gene matches: 6. The CDR3 length is 17 residues. Germline values: CDR1 MGHRA, CDR2 YSYEKL.

This chain connects TRBV4-1 to TRBJ2-6, with TRBD1 matching 8 bases. The sequence derives from a woman in her fifties or sixties in good health. Sequenced material: blood. Here the CDR3 reads CASSQGRRTGGANVLTF. The CDR3 nucleotides read TGCGCCAGCAGCCAAGGGAGAAGGACAGGGGGGGCCAACGTCCTGACTTTC.